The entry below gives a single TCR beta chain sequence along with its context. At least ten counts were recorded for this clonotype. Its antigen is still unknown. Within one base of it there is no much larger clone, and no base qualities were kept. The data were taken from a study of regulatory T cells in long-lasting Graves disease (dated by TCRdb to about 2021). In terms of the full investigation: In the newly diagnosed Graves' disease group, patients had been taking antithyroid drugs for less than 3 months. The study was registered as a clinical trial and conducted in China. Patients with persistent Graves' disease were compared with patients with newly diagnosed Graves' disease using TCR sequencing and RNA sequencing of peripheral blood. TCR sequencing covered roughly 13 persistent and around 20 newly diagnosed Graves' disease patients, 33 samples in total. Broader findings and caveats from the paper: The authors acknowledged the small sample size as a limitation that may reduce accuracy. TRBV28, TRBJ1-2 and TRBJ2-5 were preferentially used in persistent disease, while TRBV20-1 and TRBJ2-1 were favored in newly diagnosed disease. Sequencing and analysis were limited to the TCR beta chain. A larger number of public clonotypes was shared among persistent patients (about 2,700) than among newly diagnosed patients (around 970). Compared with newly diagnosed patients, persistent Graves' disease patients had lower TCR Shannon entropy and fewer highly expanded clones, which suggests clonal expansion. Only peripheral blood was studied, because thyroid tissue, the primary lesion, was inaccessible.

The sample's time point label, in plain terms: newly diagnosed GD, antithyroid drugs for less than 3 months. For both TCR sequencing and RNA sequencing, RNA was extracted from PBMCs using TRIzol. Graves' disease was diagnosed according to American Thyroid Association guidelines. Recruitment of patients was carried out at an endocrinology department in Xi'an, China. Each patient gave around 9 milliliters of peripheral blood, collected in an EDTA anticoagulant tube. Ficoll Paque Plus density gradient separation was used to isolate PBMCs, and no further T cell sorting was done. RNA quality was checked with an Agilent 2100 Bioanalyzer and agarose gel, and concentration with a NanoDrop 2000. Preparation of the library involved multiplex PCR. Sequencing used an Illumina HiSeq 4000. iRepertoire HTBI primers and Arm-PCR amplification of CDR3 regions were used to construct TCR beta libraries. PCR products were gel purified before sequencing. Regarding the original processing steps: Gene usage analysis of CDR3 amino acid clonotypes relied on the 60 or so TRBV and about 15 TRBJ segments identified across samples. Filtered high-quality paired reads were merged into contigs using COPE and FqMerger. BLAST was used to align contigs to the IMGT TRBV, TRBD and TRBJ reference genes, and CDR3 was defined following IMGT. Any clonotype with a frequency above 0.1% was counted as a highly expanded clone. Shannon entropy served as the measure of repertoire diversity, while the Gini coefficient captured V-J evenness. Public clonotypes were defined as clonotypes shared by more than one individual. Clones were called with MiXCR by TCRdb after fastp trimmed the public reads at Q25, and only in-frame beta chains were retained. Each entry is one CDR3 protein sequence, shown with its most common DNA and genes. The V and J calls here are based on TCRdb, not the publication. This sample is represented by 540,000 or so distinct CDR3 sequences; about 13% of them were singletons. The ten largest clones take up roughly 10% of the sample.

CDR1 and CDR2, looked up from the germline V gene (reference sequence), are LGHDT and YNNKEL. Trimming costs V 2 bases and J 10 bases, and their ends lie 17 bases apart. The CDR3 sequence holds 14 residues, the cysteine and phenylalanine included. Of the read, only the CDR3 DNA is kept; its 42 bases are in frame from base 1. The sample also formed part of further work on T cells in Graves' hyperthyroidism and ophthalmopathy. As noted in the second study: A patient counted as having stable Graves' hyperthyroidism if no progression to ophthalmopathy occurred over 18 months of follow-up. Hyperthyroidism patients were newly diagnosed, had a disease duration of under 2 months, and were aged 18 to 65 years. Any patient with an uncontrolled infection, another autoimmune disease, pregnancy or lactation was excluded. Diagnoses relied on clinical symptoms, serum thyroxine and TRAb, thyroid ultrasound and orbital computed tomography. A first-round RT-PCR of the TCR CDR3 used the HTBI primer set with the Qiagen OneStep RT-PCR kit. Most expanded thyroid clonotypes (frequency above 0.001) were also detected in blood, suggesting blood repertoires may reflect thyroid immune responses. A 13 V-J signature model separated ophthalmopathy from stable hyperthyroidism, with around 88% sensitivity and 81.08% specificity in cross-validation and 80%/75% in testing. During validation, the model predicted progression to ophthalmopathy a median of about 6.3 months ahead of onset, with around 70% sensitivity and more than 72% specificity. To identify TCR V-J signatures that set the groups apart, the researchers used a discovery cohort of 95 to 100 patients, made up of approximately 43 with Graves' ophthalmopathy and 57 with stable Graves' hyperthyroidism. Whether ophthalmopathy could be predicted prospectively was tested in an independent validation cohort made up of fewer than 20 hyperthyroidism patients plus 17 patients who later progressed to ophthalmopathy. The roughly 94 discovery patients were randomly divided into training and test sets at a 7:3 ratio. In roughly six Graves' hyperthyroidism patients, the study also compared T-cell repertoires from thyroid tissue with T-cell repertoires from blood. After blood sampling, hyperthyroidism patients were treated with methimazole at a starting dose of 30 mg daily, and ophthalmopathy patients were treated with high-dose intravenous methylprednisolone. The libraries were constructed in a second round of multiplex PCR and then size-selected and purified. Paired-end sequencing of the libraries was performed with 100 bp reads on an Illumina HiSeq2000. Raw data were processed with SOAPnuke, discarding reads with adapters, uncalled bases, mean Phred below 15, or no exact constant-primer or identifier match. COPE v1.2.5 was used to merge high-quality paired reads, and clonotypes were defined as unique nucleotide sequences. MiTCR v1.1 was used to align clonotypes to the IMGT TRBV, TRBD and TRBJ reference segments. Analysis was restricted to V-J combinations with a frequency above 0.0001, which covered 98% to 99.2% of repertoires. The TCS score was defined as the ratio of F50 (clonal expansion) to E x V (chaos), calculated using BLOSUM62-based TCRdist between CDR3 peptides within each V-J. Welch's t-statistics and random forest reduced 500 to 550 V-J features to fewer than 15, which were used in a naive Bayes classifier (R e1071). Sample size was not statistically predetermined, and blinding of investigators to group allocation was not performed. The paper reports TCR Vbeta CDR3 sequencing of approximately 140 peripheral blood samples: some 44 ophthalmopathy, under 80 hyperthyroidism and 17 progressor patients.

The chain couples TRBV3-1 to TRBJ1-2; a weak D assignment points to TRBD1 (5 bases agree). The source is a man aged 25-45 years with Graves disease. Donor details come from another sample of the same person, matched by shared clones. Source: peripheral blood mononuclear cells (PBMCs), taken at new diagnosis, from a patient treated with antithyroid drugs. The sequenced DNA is TGTGCCAGCAGCCAAAGGGGCGGAGAAGGTTCCTACACCTTC. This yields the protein CASSQRGGEGSYTF.